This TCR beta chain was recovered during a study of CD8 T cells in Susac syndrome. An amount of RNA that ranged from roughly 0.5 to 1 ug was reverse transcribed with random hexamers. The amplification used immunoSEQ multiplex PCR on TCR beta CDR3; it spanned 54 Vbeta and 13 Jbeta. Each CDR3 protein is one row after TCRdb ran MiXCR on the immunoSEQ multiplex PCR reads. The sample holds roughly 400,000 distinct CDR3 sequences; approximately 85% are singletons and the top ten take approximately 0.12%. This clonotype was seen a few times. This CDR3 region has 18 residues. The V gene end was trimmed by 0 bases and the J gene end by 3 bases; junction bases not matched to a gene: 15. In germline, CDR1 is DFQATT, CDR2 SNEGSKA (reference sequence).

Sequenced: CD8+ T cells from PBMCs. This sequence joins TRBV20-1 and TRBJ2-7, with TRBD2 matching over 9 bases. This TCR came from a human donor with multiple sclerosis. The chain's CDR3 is CSARDKERGVTPYYEQYF. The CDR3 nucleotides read TGCAGTGCTAGAGACAAGGAGCGGGGGGTGACCCCTTACTACGAGCAGTACTTC.